This T cell receptor beta chain was recorded in a study of follicular helper T cells after annual influenza vaccination. The time point here: 2015-2016 season, 7 days after influenza vaccination. V was cut by 0 bases and J by 1 base, with 10 bases left in between. The CDR3 is 15 residues long. In germline, CDR1 is SGHRS, CDR2 YFSETQ. Repertoires were generated with immunoSEQ multiplex PCR, while TCRdb's copy carries only in-frame clones and drops some. Among roughly 4,200 clones listed, roughly four fifths were seen once. The sequence was collected from an adult who received the influenza vaccine. Specimen: CXCR5+ CD38- circulating T follicular helper cells from blood, collected 7 days after influenza vaccination. The subset denotes: circulating Tfh, non-naive CD4+CXCR5+PD-1+ (ICOS+CD38+ or ICOS-CD38-). The chain carries TRBV5-1 and TRBJ1-2; D unclear. CDR3 nucleotide sequence: TGCGCCAGCAGCTTGGGCTCCGCTGATAACTATGGCTACACCTTC. Protein: CASSLGSADNYGYTF.